This T cell receptor (beta chain) was documented in a study of CD8 T cells in ankylosing spondylitis. CDR1 is SQVTM, CDR2 ANQGSEA, per germline. The CDR3 sequence is 13 residues long. Trimming took 7 bases from V and 5 from J, leaving 17 bases between them. The study, taken as a whole, reports: From matched ankylosing spondylitis synovial fluid, disease-linked clones were reportedly recovered at significantly enriched levels. CD8+ disease-linked clones were present at relatively low frequencies in blood.

This clonotype was found many times. What it recognizes is unknown. TCRdb reanalysed the 5' RACE reads using MiXCR and keeps one entry per CDR3 protein. The data contain hundreds of thousands of distinct CDR3 sequences, around 20% of them seen just once; the ten biggest clones take up roughly 8%. This chain connects TRBV29-1 to TRBJ2-5, with TRBD2 as a possible D gene (6 bases). Sequencing used blood, either unsorted or a sorted T cell fraction (not recorded which). This receptor was obtained from a male donor with ankylosing spondylitis or in good health (not recorded which). CDR3 sequence (DNA): TGCAGCGCCATACGGGGGATTTTGGAGACCCAGTACTTC. Translated, it gives CSAIRGILETQYF. The whole variable domain, filled in from reference TRBV29-1 and TRBJ2-5, reads SAVISQKPSRDICQRGTSLTIQCQVDSQVTMMFWYRQQPGQSLTLIATANQGSEATYESGFVIDKFPISRPNLTFSTLTVSNMSPEDSSIYLCSAIRGILETQYFGPGTRLLVL.